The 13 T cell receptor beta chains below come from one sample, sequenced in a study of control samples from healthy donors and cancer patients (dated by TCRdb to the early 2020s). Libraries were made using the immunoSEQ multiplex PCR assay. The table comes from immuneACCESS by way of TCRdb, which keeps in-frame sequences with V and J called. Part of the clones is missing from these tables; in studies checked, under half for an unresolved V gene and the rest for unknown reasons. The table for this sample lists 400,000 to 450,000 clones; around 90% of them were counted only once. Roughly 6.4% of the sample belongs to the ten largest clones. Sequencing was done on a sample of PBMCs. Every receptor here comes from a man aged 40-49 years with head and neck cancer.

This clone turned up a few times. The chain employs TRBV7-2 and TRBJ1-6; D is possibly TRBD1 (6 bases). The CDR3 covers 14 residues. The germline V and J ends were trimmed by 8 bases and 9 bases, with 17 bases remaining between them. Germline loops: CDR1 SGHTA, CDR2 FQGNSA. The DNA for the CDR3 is TGTGCCAGCCAAGGGGGACCTATGGGTTCACCCCTCCACTTT. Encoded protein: CASQGGPMGSPLHF.

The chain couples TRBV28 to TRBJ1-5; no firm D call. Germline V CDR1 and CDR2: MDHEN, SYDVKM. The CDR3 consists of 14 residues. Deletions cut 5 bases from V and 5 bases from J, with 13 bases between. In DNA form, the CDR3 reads TGTGCCAGCAGTCCGGAGCTGGCGGATCAGCCCCAGCATTTT. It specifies CASSPELADQPQHF.

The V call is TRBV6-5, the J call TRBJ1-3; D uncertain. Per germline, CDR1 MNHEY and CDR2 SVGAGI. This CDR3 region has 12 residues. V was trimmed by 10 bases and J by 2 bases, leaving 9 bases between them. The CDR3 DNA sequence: TGTGCCACGAACAGCGCTGGAAACACCATATATTTT. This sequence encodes CATNSAGNTIYF.

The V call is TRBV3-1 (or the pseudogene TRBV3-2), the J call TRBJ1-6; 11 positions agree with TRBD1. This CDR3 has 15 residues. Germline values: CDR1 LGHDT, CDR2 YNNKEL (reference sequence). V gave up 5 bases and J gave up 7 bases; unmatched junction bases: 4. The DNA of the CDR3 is TGTGCCAGCAGCTCCGGGACAGGGGGAAATTCACCCCTCCACTTT. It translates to CASSSGTGGNSPLHF.

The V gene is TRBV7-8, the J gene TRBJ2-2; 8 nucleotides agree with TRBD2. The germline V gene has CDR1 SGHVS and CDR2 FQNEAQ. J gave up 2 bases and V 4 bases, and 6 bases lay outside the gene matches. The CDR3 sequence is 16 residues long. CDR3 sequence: CASSYTGLANTGELFF. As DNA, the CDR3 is TGTGCCAGCAGCTATACAGGACTAGCCAACACCGGGGAGCTGTTTTTT.

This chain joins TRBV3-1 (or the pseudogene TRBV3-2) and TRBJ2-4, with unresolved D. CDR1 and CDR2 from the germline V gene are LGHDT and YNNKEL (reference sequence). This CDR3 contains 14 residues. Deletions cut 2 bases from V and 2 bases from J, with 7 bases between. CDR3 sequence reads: CASSQTVPKNIQYF. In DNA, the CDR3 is TGTGCCAGCAGCCAAACGGTCCCCAAAAACATTCAGTACTTC.

The CDR3 protein is CASSTDPGVTGGIYGYTF. The CDR3 DNA follows: TGTGCCAGTAGTACCGATCCGGGGGTGACAGGGGGCATCTATGGCTACACCTTC. The chain combines TRBV19 with TRBJ1-2; 10 nucleotides agree with TRBD1. From germline, CDR1 is LNHDA and CDR2 SQIVND (reference sequence). After removal of 4 bases from V and 4 bases from J, the junction contained 15 bases not matched to a gene. The CDR3 consists of 18 residues. The full variable domain, completed using reference TRBV19 and TRBJ1-2, is DGGITQSPKYLFRKEGQNVTLSCEQNLNHDAMYWYRQDPGQGLRLIYYSQIVNDFQKGDIAEGYSVSREKKESFPLTVTSAQKNPTAFYLCASSTDPGVTGGIYGYTFGSGTRLTVV.

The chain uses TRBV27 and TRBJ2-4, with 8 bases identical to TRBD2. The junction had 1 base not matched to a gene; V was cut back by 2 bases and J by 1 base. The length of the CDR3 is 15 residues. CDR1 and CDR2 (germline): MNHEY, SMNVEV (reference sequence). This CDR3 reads CASSLIAGAKNIQYF. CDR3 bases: TGTGCCAGCAGTTTAATAGCGGGGGCCAAAAACATTCAGTACTTC.

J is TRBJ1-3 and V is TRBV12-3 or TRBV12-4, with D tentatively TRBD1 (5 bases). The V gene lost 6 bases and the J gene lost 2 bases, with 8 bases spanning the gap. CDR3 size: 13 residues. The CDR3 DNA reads TGTGCCAGCAGACAGGTCCCTGGAAACACCATATATTTT. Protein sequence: CASRQVPGNTIYF.

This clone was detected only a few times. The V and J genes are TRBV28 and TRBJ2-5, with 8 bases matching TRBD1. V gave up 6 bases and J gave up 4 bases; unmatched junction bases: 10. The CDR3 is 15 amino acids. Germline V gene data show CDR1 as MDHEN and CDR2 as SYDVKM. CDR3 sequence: CASSQRQGRRETQYF. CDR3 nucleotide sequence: TGTGCCAGCAGCCAAAGACAGGGGAGGCGAGAGACCCAGTACTTC. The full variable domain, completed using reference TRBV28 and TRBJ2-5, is DVKVTQSSRYLVKRTGEKVFLECVQDMDHENMFWYRQDPGLGLRLIYFSYDVKMKEKGDIPEGYSVSREKKERFSLILESASTNQTSMYLCASSQRQGRRETQYFGPGTRLLVL.

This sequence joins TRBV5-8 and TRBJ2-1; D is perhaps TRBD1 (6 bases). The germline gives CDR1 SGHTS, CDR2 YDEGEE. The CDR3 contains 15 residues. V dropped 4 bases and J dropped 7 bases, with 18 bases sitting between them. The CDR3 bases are TGTGCCAGCAGCCTACCTATGGACCAGGGGAATGAGCAGTTCTTC. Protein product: CASSLPMDQGNEQFF.

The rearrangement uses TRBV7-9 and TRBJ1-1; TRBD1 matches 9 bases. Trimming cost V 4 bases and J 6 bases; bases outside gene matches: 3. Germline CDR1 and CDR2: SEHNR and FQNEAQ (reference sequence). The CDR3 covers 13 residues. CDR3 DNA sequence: TGTGCCAGCAGCTATACAGGGGGCTCTGAAGCTTTCTTT. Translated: CASSYTGGSEAFF. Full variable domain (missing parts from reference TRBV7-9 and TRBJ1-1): DTGVSQNPRHKITKRGQNVTFRCDPISEHNRLYWYRQTLGQGPEFLTYFQNEAQLEKSRLLSDRFSAERPKGSFSTLEIQRTEQGDSAMYLCASSYTGGSEAFFGQGTRLTVV.

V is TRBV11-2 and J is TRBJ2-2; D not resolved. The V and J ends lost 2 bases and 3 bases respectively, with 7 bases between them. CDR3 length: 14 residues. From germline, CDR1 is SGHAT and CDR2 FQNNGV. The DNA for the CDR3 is TGTGCCAGCAGCTTACAGGTCCACACCGGGGAGCTGTTTTTT. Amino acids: CASSLQVHTGELFF.